This paragraph reports one T cell receptor (beta chain). What it recognizes is unknown. This CDR3 is built from 14 residues. V was clipped by 1 base and J by 4 bases, with 10 bases between them. CDR1 SGHVS and CDR2 FQNEAQ come from the germline V gene. Libraries were prepared by immunoSEQ multiplex PCR; TCRdb keeps only in-frame clonotypes and omits some of them. The sample shows fewer than 110,000 clones, around 91% of them seen only once. This record comes from a study of T cell responses to AZD1222 COVID-19 vaccine. Study-level information: Combined were second doses at about 4 or about 12 weeks. Study results and caveats: Spike as a whole was targeted by vaccine-associated CD4 TCRs, dominant at 160-218 and 743-854. Donors were largely white British and mainly female; clonal diversity was possibly underestimated. At study baseline, merely six AZD1222 recipients were seropositive.

Sample: peripheral blood, taken on day 0 of AZD1222 vaccination. J is TRBJ1-2 and V is TRBV7-8, with D hard to call. The sequence was obtained from an adult in good health. As DNA, the CDR3 is TGTGCCAGCAGCTTAGATCAGGTCCTCTATGGCTACACCTTC. This gives the protein CASSLDQVLYGYTF.